Sequencing of this TCR beta chain was carried out in a study of blood T cell repertoires in COVID-19. As for the study in general: Sources were T cells, B-cell-depleted T cells, or PBMCs; the material itself was cDNA or gDNA.

J lost 1 base, V lost 2 bases, and 9 bases had no gene match. Per germline, CDR1 MNHEY and CDR2 SVGEGT. The CDR3 sequence is 17 residues long. Per the original data handling: Cell counts per sample came from amplifying reference gene primers. Produced via immunoSEQ multiplex PCR; TCRdb's table is partial and in-frame only. The D gene and trimming were derived from the DNA, and the V and J assignments and clone size from that table. The sample yields around 100,000 clones, roughly 85% seen once. This clonotype was sampled from a man aged 40-49 years with acute or convalescent COVID-19. Sequenced input: peripheral blood. The chain has TRBV6-2 or TRBV6-3 and TRBJ2-5; 8 bases are a match to TRBD2. For the CDR3, the DNA is TGTGCCAGCAGTTACGGGGCTAGCGGGCACTTCCAAGAGACCCAGTACTTC. It specifies CASSYGASGHFQETQYF.